This entry features one T cell receptor (beta chain) sequence. Its antigen is not identified. This CDR3 has 15 amino acids. V lost 3 bases, J lost 0 bases, and 5 bases stayed unmatched. Looked up from germline, CDR1 is SGHDN and CDR2 is FVKESK. Some clones are missing from TCRdb's copy, which holds only in-frame ones; the method was immunoSEQ multiplex PCR. Here the sample spans 40,000 or so clones, about 88% being singletons. Every patient experienced relapse after autologous stem cell transplantation, and brentuximab vedotin exposure varied. This entry is derived from a study of PD-1 blockade in classical Hodgkin lymphoma. Study outcomes and limitations: At baseline, newly diagnosed patients reportedly showed less TCR diversity than healthy donors.

The TCR was taken from a human donor with classical Hodgkin lymphoma. Sequenced material: peripheral blood mononuclear cells (PBMCs), taken before the second cycle of nivolumab. V and J are TRBV14 and TRBJ2-7, with 7 bases fitting TRBD1. The CDR3 sequence: CASSHGTAISYEQYF. The CDR3, as DNA: TGTGCCAGCAGCCACGGGACAGCAATCTCCTACGAGCAGTACTTC.